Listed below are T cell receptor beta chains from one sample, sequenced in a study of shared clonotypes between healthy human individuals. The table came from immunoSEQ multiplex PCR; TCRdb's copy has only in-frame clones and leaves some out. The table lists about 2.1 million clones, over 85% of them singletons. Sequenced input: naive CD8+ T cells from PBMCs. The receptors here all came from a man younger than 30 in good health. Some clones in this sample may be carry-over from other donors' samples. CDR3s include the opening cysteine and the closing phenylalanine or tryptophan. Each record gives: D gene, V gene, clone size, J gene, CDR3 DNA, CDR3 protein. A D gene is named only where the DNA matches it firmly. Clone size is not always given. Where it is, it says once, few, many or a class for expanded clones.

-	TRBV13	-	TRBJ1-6	TGTGCCAGCAGCTGGGGACGATCGAATTCACCCCTCCACTTT	CASSWGRSNSPLHF
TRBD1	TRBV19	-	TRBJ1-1	TGTGCCAGTAGTAACCGAGGACAGGGCATGAACACTGAAGCTTTCTTT	CASSNRGQGMNTEAFF
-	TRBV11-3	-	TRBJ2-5	TGTGCCAGCAGCTTAGACGGCGGCCAAGAGACCCAGTACTTC	CASSLDGGQETQYF
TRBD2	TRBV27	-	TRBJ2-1	TGTGCCAGCAGTGAATTACTAGCGGGAGTCCCCTACAATGAGCAGTTCTTC	CASSELLAGVPYNEQFF
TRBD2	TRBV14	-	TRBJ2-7	TGTGCCAGCAGCCAAGAATTAGCGGGAGTTTACGAGCAGTACTTC	CASSQELAGVYEQYF
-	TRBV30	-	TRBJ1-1	TGTGCCTGGAGTGTATGTAGGGGTTTT	CAWSVCRGF
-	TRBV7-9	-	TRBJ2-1	TGTGCCAGCAGCTCGAAAACAGAAAAATACAATGAGCAGTTCTTC	CASSSKTEKYNEQFF
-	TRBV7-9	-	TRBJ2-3	TGTGCCAGCAGCTTAGGGACTAGCACAGATACGCAGTATTTT	CASSLGTSTDTQYF
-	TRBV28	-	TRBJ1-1	TGTGCCAGCAGCACCCTCTGGGACACTGAAGCTTTCTTT	CASSTLWDTEAFF
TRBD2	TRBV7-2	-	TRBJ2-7	TGTGCCAGCAGCTTAGCGGCTAGCGGGAGCGGGTACGAGCAGTACTTC	CASSLAASGSGYEQYF
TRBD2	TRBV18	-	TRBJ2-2	TGTGCCAGCTCACCGCTCACTAGCGGGAACACCGGGGAGCTGTTTTTT	CASSPLTSGNTGELFF
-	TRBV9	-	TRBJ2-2	TGTGCCAGCAGCGTAGTTACCGGGGAGCTGTTTTTT	CASSVVTGELFF
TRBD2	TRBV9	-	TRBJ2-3	TGTGCCAGCAGCGGCCCCCCTGTAGCGGGAGGGCCTTATACGCAGTATTTT	CASSGPPVAGGPYTQYF
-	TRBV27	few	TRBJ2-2	TGTGCCAGCAGTTTCGCCGGGGAGCTGTTTTTT	CASSFAGELFF
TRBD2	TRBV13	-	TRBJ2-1	TGTGCCAGCAGCCCTGTCGGGGTAGCGGGAGGCTATGAGCAGTTCTTC	CASSPVGVAGGYEQFF
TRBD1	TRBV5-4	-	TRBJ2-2	TGTGCCAGCAGCTTGGGGGACAGGGGGCCCGGGGAGCTGTTTTTT	CASSLGDRGPGELFF
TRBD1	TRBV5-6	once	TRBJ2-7	TGTGCCAGCAGCTCGGGACAGAGTAACCGGCAGTACTTC	CASSSGQSNRQYF
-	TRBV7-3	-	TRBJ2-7	TGTGCCAGCAGCTCGGACCAGTCCTACGAGCAGTACTTC	CASSSDQSYEQYF
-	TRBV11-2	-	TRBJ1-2	TGTGCCAGCAGCGCGACCTATGGCTACACCTTC	CASSATYGYTF
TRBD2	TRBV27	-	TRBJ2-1	TGTGCCAGCAGTTTGATAGGGACTAGCGGGATCTCCTACAATGAGCAGTTCTTC	CASSLIGTSGISYNEQFF
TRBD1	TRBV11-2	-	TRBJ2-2	TGTGCCAGCAGCTCCCGCTCGGACAGGGGCCCCGGGGAGCTGTTTTTT	CASSSRSDRGPGELFF
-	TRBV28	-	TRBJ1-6	TGTGCCAGCCGGATTAGGGGACCCAACGTTTCACCCCTCCACTTT	CASRIRGPNVSPLHF
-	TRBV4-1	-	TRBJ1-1	TGCGCCAGCAGCCTTTGGGGGAACACTGAAGCTTTCTTT	CASSLWGNTEAFF
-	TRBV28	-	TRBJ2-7	TGTGCCAGCAGTTCAAGGGAGGCAGCCTTCTACGAGCAGTACTTC	CASSSREAAFYEQYF
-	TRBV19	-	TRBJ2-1	TGTGCCAGTAGCCTATGGGGAGCCTACAATGAGCAGTTCTTC	CASSLWGAYNEQFF
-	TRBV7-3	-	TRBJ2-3	TGTGCCAGCAGCTTAGATTGGGCTACCTCTAATACGCAGTATTTT	CASSLDWATSNTQYF
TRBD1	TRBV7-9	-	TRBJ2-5	TGTGCCAGCAGGCAAAGGTCCACCGGGACAGATATAGAGACCCAGTACTTC	CASRQRSTGTDIETQYF
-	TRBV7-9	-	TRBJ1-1	TGTGCCAGCAGCCCAATGGACGGATCGGTGAACACTGAAGCTTTCTTT	CASSPMDGSVNTEAFF
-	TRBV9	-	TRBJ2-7	TGTGCCAGCAGCCTCTCGACAGGAGGGGACGAGCAGTACTTC	CASSLSTGGDEQYF
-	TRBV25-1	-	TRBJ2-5	TGTGCCAGCAGTGAGGGGGACCGCCGGGAAGAGACCCAGTACTTC	CASSEGDRREETQYF
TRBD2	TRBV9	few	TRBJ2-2	TGTGCCAGCAGCGTAGCTAGCGGGAGGATCTCCGGGGAGCTGTTTTTT	CASSVASGRISGELFF
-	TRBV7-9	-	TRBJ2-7	TGTGCCAGCAGCTCAACCGGGACTTCCGAGCCCGTCTACGAGCAGTACTTC	CASSSTGTSEPVYEQYF
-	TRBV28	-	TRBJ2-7	TGTGCCAGCAGTCCGCAGACGGGGACCGAGACCTACGAGCAGTACTTC	CASSPQTGTETYEQYF
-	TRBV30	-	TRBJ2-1	TGTGCCTGGAGTGTACTCGGGAATGAGCAGTTCTTC	CAWSVLGNEQFF
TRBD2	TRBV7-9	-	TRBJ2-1	TGTGCCAGCAGCTTTCCTAGCGGGGATAATGAGCAGTTCTTC	CASSFPSGDNEQFF
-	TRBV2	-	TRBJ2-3	TGTGCCAGCTATCGGCTAGCTGAAGGTACGCAGTATTTT	CASYRLAEGTQYF
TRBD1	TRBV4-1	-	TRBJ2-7	TGCGCCAGCAGCCAACCGAGCCGGGACAGGAAAATTGGGGAGCAGTACTTC	CASSQPSRDRKIGEQYF
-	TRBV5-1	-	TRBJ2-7	TGCGCCAGCAGCTGGACGGGACTCTCCTACGAGCAGTACTTC	CASSWTGLSYEQYF
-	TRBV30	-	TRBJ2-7	TGTGCCTGGAGTGTAGACGAGCAGTACTTC	CAWSVDEQYF
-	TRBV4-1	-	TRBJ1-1	TGCGCCAGCAGCCAAGAGGCGGGGATGAACACTGAAGCTTTCTTT	CASSQEAGMNTEAFF
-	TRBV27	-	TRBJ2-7	TGTGCCAGCAGTCTTGGACTACTAGGGGGGGAGCAGTACTTC	CASSLGLLGGEQYF
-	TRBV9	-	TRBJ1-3	TGTGCCAGCAGCGGGGGAGGCAGAGTTTACTCTGGAAACACCATATATTTT	CASSGGGRVYSGNTIYF
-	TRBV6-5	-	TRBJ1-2	TGTGCCAGCAGCGACCATGTGGGTTCCACCTTC	CASSDHVGSTF
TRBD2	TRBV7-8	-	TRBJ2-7	TGTGCCAGCAGCCAGGGACTAGCGGGGCCCTACGAGCAGTACTTC	CASSQGLAGPYEQYF
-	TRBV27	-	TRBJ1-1	TGTGCCAGCAGTTCTGGCTTGACTGAAGCTTTCTTT	CASSSGLTEAFF
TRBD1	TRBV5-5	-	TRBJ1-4	TGTGCCAGCAGCTTAGGGACAGGGGGCCTGTACGGTGAAAAACTGTTTTTT	CASSLGTGGLYGEKLFF
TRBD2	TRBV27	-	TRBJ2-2	TGTGCCAGCAGTTTATCATGGCTAGCGGGAGTTGGCGGGGAGCTGTTTTTT	CASSLSWLAGVGGELFF
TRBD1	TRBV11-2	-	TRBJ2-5	TGTGCCAGCAGCCGGGACAGCCAAGAGACCCAGTACTTC	CASSRDSQETQYF